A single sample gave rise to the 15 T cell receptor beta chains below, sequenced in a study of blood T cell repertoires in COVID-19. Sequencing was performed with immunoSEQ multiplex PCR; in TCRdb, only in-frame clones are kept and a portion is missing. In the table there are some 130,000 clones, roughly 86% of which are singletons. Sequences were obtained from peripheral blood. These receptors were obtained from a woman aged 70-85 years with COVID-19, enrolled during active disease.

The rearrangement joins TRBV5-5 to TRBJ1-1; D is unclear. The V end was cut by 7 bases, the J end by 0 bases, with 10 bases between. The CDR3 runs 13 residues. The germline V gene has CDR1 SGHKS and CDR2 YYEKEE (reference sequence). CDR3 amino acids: CASGQTVNTEAFF. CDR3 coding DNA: TGTGCCAGCGGCCAGACTGTGAACACTGAAGCTTTCTTT.

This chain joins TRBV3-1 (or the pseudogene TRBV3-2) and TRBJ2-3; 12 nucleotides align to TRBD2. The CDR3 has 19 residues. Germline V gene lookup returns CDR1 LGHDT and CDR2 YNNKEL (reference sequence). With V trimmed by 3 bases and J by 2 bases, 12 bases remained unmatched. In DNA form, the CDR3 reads TGTGCCAGCAGCCAGTTAGGGACTAGCGGGCCCTCGAACACAGATACGCAGTATTTT. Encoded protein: CASSQLGTSGPSNTDTQYF.

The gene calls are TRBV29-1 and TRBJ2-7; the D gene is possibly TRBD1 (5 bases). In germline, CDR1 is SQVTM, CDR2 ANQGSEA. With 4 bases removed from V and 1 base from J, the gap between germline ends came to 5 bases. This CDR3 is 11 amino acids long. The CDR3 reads CSVGTSYEQYF. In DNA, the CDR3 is TGCAGCGTTGGGACATCCTACGAGCAGTACTTC.

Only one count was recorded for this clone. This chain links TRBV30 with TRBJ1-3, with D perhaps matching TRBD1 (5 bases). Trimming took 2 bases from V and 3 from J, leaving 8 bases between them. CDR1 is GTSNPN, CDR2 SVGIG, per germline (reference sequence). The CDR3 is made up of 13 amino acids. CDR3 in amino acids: CAWSNGGGNTIYF. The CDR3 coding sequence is TGTGCCTGGAGTAACGGGGGTGGAAACACCATATATTTT.

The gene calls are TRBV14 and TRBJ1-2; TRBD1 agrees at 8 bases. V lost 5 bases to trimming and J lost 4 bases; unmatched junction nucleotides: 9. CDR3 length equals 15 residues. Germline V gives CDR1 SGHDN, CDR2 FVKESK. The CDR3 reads CASSNRQGQIYGYTF. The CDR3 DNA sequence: TGTGCCAGCAGCAACCGACAGGGGCAGATCTATGGCTACACCTTC.

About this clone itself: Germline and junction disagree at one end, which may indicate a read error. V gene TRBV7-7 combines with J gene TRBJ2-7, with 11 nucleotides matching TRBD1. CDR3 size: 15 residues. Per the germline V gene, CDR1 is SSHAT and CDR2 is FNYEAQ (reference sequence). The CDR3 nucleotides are TGTGCTAGCAGCTTAGGGACAGGGGGAAGCTACGAGCAGTACTTC. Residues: CASSLGTGGSYEQYF.

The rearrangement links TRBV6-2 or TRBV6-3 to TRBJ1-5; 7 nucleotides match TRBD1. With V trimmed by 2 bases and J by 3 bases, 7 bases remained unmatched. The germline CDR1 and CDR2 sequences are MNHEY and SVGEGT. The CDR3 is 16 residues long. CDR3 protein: CASSYAARGFNQPQHF. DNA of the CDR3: TGTGCCAGCAGTTACGCGGCCAGGGGGTTCAATCAGCCCCAGCATTTT.

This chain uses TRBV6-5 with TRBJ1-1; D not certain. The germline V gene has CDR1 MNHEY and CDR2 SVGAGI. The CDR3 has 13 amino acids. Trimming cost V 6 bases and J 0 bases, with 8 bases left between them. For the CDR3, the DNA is TGTGCCAGCAGCCGAGACATGAACACTGAAGCTTTCTTT. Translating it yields CASSRDMNTEAFF.

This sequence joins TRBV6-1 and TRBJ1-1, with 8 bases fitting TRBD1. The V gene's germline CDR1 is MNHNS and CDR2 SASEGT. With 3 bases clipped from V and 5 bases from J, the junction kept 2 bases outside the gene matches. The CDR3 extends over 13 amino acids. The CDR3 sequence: CASSDRGQTEAFF. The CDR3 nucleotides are TGTGCCAGCAGTGACAGGGGGCAAACTGAAGCTTTCTTT.

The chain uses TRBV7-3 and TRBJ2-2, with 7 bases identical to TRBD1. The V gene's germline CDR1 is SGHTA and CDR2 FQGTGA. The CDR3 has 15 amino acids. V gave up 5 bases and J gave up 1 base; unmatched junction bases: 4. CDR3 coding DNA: TGTGCCAGCAGCCGGGACAGTGGGAACACCGGGGAGCTGTTTTTT. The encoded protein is CASSRDSGNTGELFF.

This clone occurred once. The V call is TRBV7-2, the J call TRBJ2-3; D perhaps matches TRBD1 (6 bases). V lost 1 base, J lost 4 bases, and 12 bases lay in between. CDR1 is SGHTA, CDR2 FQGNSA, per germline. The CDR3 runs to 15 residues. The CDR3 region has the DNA TGTGCCAGCAGCTTAGTTGGGGACAACCCAGATACGCAGTATTTT. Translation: CASSLVGDNPDTQYF. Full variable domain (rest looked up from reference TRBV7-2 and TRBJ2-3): GAGVSQSPSNKVTEKGKDVELRCDPISGHTALYWYRQSLGQGLEFLIYFQGNSAPDKSGLPSDRFSAERTGGSVSTLTIQRTQQEDSAVYLCASSLVGDNPDTQYFGPGTRLTVL.

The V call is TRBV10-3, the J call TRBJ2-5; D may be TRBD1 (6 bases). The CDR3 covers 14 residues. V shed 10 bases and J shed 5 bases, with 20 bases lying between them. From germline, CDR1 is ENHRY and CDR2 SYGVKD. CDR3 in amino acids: CASSGTHMEETQYF. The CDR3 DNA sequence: TGTGCCAGCTCCGGGACACACATGGAGGAGACCCAGTACTTC.

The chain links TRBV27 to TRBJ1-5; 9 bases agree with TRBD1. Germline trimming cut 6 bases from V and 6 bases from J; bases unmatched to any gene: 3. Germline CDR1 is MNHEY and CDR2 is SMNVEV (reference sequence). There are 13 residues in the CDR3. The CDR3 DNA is TGTGCCAGCAGCGACAGGGGGTTTCAGCCCCAGCATTTT. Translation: CASSDRGFQPQHF.

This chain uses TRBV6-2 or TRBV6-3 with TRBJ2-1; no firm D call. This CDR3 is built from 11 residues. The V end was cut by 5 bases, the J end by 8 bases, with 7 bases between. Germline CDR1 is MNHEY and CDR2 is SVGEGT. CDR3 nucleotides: TGTGCCAGCAGTGCCCGGTATGAGCAGTTCTTC. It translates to CASSARYEQFF.

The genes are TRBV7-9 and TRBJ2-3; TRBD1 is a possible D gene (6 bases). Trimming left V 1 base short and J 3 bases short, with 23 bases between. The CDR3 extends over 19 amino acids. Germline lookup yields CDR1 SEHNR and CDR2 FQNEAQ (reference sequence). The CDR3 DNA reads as TGTGCCAGCAGCTTAGGAGTGGAGTCGTGGCAGGGGAAAACAGATACGCAGTATTTT. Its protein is CASSLGVESWQGKTDTQYF.